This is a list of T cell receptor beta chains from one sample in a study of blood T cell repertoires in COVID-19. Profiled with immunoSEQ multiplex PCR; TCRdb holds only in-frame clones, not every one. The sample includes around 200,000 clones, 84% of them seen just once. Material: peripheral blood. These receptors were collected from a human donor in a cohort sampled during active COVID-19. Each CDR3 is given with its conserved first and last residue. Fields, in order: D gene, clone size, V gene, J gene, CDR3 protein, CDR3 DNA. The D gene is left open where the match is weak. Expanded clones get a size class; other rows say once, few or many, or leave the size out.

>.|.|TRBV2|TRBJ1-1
CASRETVRNTEAFF
TGTGCCAGCAGGGAGACGGTCAGAAACACTGAAGCTTTCTTT
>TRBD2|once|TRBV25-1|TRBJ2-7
CASSGGTYEQYF
TGTGCCAGTAGCGGGGGAACCTACGAGCAGTACTTC
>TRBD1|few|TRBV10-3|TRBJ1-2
CAISWGQNYGYTF
TGTGCCATCAGCTGGGGACAGAACTATGGCTACACCTTC
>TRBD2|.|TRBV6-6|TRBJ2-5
CASSPSGEGETQYF
TGTGCCAGCAGTCCTAGCGGGGAGGGGGAGACCCAGTACTTC
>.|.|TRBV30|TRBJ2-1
CAWSRLARSYNEQFF
TGTGCCTGGAGTCGATTGGCCCGCTCCTACAATGAGCAGTTCTTC
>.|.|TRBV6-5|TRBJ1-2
CASREENFYGYTF
TGTGCCAGCAGAGAGGAAAACTTCTATGGCTACACCTTC
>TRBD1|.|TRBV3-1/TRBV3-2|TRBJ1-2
CASRQTGAYGYTF
TGTGCCAGCAGGCAGACAGGGGCCTATGGCTACACCTTC
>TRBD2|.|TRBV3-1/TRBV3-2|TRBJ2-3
CASSLNLGGTDTQYF
TGTGCCAGCAGCCTCAATTTGGGGGGGACAGATACGCAGTATTTT
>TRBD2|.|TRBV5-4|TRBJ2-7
CASSLGGGPYEQYF
TGTGCCAGCAGCTTGGGCGGGGGACCCTACGAGCAGTACTTC
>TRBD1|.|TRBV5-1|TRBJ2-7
CASSRDRIGYEQYF
TGCGCCAGCAGCCGGGACAGAATAGGGTACGAGCAGTACTTC
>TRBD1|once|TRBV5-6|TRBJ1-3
CASSPRTGSSGNTIYF
TGTGCCAGCAGCCCGCGGACAGGGTCCTCTGGAAACACCATATATTTT
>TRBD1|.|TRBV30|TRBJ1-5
CAWSVRGGTGENQPQHF
TGTGCCTGGAGTGTACGGGGGGGGACAGGGGAAAATCAGCCCCAGCATTTT
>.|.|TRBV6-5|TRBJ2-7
CASSNERPYEQYF
TGTGCCAGCAGTAACGAGCGGCCCTACGAGCAGTACTTC
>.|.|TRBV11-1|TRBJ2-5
CASSLLGAVETQYF
TGTGCCAGCAGCTTATTGGGGGCCGTGGAGACCCAGTACTTC
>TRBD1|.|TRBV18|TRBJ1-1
CASSRQGDTEAFF
TGTGCCAGCTCGCGACAGGGCGACACTGAAGCTTTCTTT
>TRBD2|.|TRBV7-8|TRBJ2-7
CASRRHSGGASSYEQYF
TGTGCCAGCAGACGCCACAGCGGGGGGGCATCCTCCTACGAGCAGTACTTC
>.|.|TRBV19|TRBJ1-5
CASSTGGRGQPQHF
TGTGCCAGTAGTACCGGGGGGCGAGGGCAGCCCCAGCATTTT
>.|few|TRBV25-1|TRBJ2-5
CASRSGGANQETQYF
TGTGCCAGCAGGTCAGGTGGCGCAAACCAAGAGACCCAGTACTTC
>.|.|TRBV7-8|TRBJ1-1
CASSVDSREAFF
TGTGCCAGCAGCGTGGACAGCAGGGAAGCTTTCTTT
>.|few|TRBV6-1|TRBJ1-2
CASSDSDYGYTF
TGTGCCAGCAGTGATTCGGACTATGGCTACACCTTC
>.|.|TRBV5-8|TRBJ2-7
CASSWPGEGAYEQYF
TGTGCCAGCAGCTGGCCTGGGGAAGGGGCCTACGAGCAGTACTTC
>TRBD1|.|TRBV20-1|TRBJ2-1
CSGAGQGAFF
TGCAGTGGGGCGGGACAGGGGGCTTTCTTC
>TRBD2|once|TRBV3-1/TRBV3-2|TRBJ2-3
CASSQEVGSGGTSTDTQYF
TGTGCCAGCAGCCAAGAGGTCGGTAGCGGGGGCACTAGCACAGATACGCAGTATTTT
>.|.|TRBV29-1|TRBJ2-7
CSVAPSLYEQYF
TGCAGCGTTGCCCCCTCTCTTTACGAGCAGTACTTC
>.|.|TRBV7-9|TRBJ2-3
CASSPRGPDTQYF
TGTGCCAGCAGCCCAAGGGGCCCAGATACGCAGTATTTT
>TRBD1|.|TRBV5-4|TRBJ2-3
CASSQDRASTDTQYF
TGTGCCAGCAGCCAAGACAGGGCTAGCACAGATACGCAGTATTTT
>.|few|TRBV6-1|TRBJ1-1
CASSESWNTEAFF
TGTGCCAGCAGTGAATCGTGGAACACTGAAGCTTTCTTT
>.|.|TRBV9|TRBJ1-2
CASSPRDRTDYGYTF
TGTGCCAGCAGCCCCCGAGACCGGACAGACTATGGCTACACCTTC
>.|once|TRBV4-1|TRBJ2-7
CASSQDFRSGYEQYF
TGCGCCAGCAGCCAAGATTTCAGGTCCGGCTACGAGCAGTACTTC
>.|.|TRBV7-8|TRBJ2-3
CASSLGSKGPTDTQYF
TGTGCCAGCAGCTTGGGTTCTAAGGGGCCCACAGATACGCAGTATTTT
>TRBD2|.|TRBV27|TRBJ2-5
CASSVRTLAGVETQYF
TGTGCCAGCAGTGTCCGAACGCTAGCGGGGGTAGAGACCCAGTACTTC
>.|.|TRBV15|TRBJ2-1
CATSSGGNEQFF
TGTGCCACCAGCAGTGGAGGCAATGAGCAGTTCTTC
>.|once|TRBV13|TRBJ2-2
CASSSPLRAGELFF
TGTGCCAGCAGCTCCCCTTTGAGGGCCGGGGAGCTGTTTTTT
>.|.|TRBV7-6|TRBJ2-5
CASSPGELRVETQYF
TGTGCCAGCAGCCCGGGGGAGCTGCGAGTGGAGACCCAGTACTTC
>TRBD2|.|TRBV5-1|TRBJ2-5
CASSLAFGSGEETQYF
TGCGCCAGCAGCTTGGCCTTTGGAAGCGGGGAAGAGACCCAGTACTTC
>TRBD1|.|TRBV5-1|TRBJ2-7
CASTPGNGGDRGSYEQYF
TGCGCCAGCACCCCCGGTAACGGTGGGGACAGGGGATCCTACGAGCAGTACTTC
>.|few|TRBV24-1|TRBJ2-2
CATSGGFDGELFF
TGTGCCACCAGCGGAGGGTTCGACGGGGAGCTGTTTTTT
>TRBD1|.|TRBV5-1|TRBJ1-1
CASSSGTGVTEAFF
TGCGCCAGCAGCTCCGGGACAGGGGTCACTGAAGCTTTCTTT
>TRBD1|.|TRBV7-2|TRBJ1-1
CASSLAPGGANTEAFF
TGTGCCAGCAGCTTAGCACCAGGGGGCGCGAACACTGAAGCTTTCTTT
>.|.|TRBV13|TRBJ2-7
CASSRLGQSYEQYF
TGTGCCAGCAGCCGTCTCGGACAGAGCTACGAGCAGTACTTC
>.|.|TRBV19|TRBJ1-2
CASSIDYGYTF
TGTGCCAGTAGTATCGACTATGGCTACACCTTC
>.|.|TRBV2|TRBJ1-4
CASRANHEKLFF
TGTGCCAGCAGAGCAAATCATGAAAAACTGTTTTTT
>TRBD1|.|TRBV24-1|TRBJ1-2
CATSDFWTGGAGSYGYTF
TGTGCCACCAGTGATTTTTGGACAGGGGGCGCCGGTAGCTATGGCTACACCTTC
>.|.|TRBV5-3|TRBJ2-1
CARSEDGGNEQFF
TGTGCCAGAAGCGAGGACGGAGGCAATGAGCAGTTCTTC
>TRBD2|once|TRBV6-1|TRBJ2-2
CASSDGRRGGAGELFF
TGTGCCAGCAGTGACGGACGGCGGGGGGGCGCCGGGGAGCTGTTTTTT
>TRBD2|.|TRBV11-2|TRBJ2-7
CASSSIAGGSYEQYF
TGTGCCAGCAGCTCTATAGCGGGGGGGTCCTACGAGCAGTACTTC
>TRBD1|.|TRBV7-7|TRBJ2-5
CASSVKQGTRETQYF
TGTGCCAGCAGCGTAAAACAGGGGACGAGGGAGACCCAGTACTTC
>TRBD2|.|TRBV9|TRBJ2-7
CASSVAKMTSGGTYEQYF
TGTGCCAGCAGCGTAGCTAAAATGACTAGCGGGGGGACCTACGAGCAGTACTTC
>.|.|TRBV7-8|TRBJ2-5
CASSLLSGQETQYF
TGTGCCAGCAGCTTATTGTCAGGGCAAGAGACCCAGTACTTC
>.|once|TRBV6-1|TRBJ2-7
CASSERGLYEQYF
TGTGCCAGCAGTGAAAGGGGTCTGTACGAGCAGTACTTC
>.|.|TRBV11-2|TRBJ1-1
CASSLTGSNTEAFF
TGTGCCAGCAGCTTAACAGGCTCGAACACTGAAGCTTTCTTT
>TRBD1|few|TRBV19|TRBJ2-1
CASDGGQGSYNEQFF
TGTGCCAGTGATGGGGGACAGGGTTCCTACAATGAGCAGTTCTTC
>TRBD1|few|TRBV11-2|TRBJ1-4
CASSPFRDRGEEKLFF
TGTGCCAGCAGCCCATTCCGGGACAGGGGAGAGGAAAAACTGTTTTTT
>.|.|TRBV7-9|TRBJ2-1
CASSQTQGEQFF
TGTGCCAGCAGCCAGACCCAGGGTGAGCAGTTCTTC
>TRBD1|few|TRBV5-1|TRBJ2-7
CASSFDRGEQYF
TGCGCCAGCAGCTTCGACAGGGGCGAGCAGTACTTC
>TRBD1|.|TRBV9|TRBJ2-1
CASSAQGISYNEQFF
TGTGCCAGCAGCGCACAGGGGATATCCTACAATGAGCAGTTCTTC
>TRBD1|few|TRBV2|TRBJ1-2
CASWGHSTGAGYTF
TGTGCCAGCTGGGGCCATTCAACAGGGGCTGGCTACACCTTC
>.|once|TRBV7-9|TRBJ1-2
CASSSAGITHGYTF
TGTGCCAGCAGCTCGGCAGGGATCACTCATGGCTACACCTTC
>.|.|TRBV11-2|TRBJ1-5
CASSLDLTQPQHF
TGTGCCAGCAGCTTAGATCTCACACAGCCCCAGCATTTT
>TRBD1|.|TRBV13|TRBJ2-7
CASSTGTGGYEQYF
TGTGCCAGCAGCACCGGGACAGGGGGCTACGAGCAGTACTTC